Sequencing of this TCR beta chain was carried out in a study of regulatory T cells in long-lasting Graves disease. Whole-study findings and limits: Persistent disease samples used TRBV28, TRBJ1-2 and TRBJ2-5 preferentially.

Described time point: newly diagnosed GD, antithyroid drugs for less than 3 months. With RNA extracted from PBMCs as input, the TCR library was made. Guidelines of the American Thyroid Association were used to diagnose Graves' disease. Many counts were recorded for this clonotype. Its antigen remains unidentified. Per germline, CDR1 SQVTM and CDR2 ANQGSEA. This CDR3 has 15 amino acids. Trimming left V 0 bases short and J 2 bases short, with 14 bases between. Construction of TCR beta libraries relied on iRepertoire HTBI primers and on Arm-PCR targeting CDR3 regions. MiXCR, run by TCRdb on the multiplex PCR reads, gives a single entry per CDR3 protein. Of approximately 480,000 distinct CDR3 sequences in the sample, 16% were seen once. This same sample was also taken into another study, of T cells in Graves' hyperthyroidism and ophthalmopathy. From that second work: Ophthalmopathy and stable hyperthyroidism were told apart by a 13 V-J model. Progression to ophthalmopathy was predicted a median of roughly 6.5 months early.

This sequence joins TRBV29-1 and TRBJ2-7, with D perhaps being TRBD1 or TRBD2 (6 bases each). The TCR originated in a man aged 40-55 years with Graves disease. This specimen was peripheral blood mononuclear cells (PBMCs), taken at new diagnosis, from a patient treated with antithyroid drugs. CDR3 in amino acids: CSVEEGGSTTYEQYF. The CDR3 nucleotides are TGCAGCGTTGAAGAAGGGGGGTCTACTACCTACGAGCAGTACTTC.